This passage covers 11 T cell receptor beta chains from one sample sequenced in a study of human T cells and chemical hapten exposure. TCRdb ran MiXCR on the RACE reads and lists one entry per CDR3 protein. The table lists around 340,000 distinct CDR3 sequences, around 7% of them singletons. Regarding time point: patch test 1, 2 weeks after DPC sensitization. Treatment described: therapeutic diphenylcyclopropenone sensitization with weekly scalp DPC. Specimen: whole blood, collected in connection with sensitization to the hapten diphenylcyclopropenone (DPC). These receptors came from a young woman with alopecia areata. Some clones in this sample may be carry-over from other donors' samples.

This clonotype was seen repeatedly, ten times or more. The chain uses TRBV20-1 and TRBJ2-7; 8 bases map to TRBD2. Trimming at V came to 3 bases and at J to 5 bases, leaving 9 bases not matched to a gene. CDR1 DFQATT and CDR2 SNEGSKA come from the germline V gene (reference sequence). The CDR3 spans 14 residues. CDR3 coding DNA: TGCAGTGCTAGTCCTGGACTAGCACGCGACGAGCAGTACTTC. It encodes CSASPGLARDEQYF.

This clonotype was recorded at least ten times. V usage is TRBV4-2 and J usage is TRBJ1-6; D is ambiguous. The CDR3 spans 16 residues. Germline lookup yields CDR1 LGHNA and CDR2 YNFKEQ. The V gene lost 0 bases and the J gene lost 3 bases, with 9 bases spanning the gap. In DNA form, the CDR3 reads TGTGCCAGCAGCCAAGATCTTGAGGACTATAATTCACCCCTCCACTTT. Encoded protein: CASSQDLEDYNSPLHF.

Remarks on this clonotype: A much larger clone lies one base from this, so it may be a read error. The rearrangement links TRBV14 to TRBJ1-1; 10 nucleotides agree with TRBD1. The V gene end was trimmed by 1 base and the J gene end by 7 bases; junction bases not matched to a gene: 3. This CDR3 is built from 14 residues. The germline CDR1 and CDR2 sequences are SGHDN and FVKESK. The CDR3 region has the DNA TGTGCCAGCAGCCAAGGGACAGGGGGGATTGAAGCTTTCTTT. It codes for CASSQGTGGIEAFF.

This clonotype came up many times. J is TRBJ2-4 and V is TRBV6-5; D is undetermined. This CDR3 spans 16 amino acids. The V end lost 0 bases, the J end lost 0 bases, and 9 bases lay between the germline ends. CDR1 is MNHEY, CDR2 SVGAGI, per germline. CDR3: CASSYSPLGAKNIQYF. The CDR3 DNA follows: TGTGCCAGCAGTTACTCCCCGCTGGGAGCCAAAAACATTCAGTACTTC.

CDR3 amino acids: CASSLSLTNEKLFF. DNA of the CDR3: TGTGCCAGCTCACTAAGCCTTACTAATGAAAAACTGTTTTTT. V is TRBV18 and J is TRBJ1-4; D gene ambiguous. Germline V gene sequence: CDR1 KGHSH, CDR2 LQKENI. This CDR3 has 14 residues. V was clipped by 4 bases and J by 2 bases, with 8 bases between them.

On this clonotype: One junction end does not reproduce the germline sequence, and a read error may be involved. The chain is built from TRBV5-6 and TRBJ2-3; the match to TRBD1 covers 7 bases. Germline V CDR1 and CDR2: SGHDT, YYEEEE. CDR3 size: 14 residues. The DNA of the CDR3 is TGTGTCAGCAGCCGACAGGGTAGCACAGATACGCAGTATTTT. It codes for CVSSRQGSTDTQYF.

This clonotype was observed many times. This rearrangement joins TRBV28 to TRBJ2-5, with D perhaps assigned TRBD1 or TRBD2 (5 bases each). V dropped 2 bases and J dropped 9 bases, with 13 bases sitting between them. Germline lookup yields CDR1 MDHEN and CDR2 SYDVKM. The length of the CDR3 is 13 residues. CDR3 sequence reads: CASSLGGTRAQYF. The CDR3 DNA is TGTGCCAGCAGTTTAGGGGGTACCCGAGCCCAGTACTTC.

This clonotype turned up a few times. V is TRBV6-1 and J is TRBJ1-1; 9 nucleotides agree with TRBD1. The CDR3 sequence is 13 residues long. Germline values: CDR1 MNHNS, CDR2 SASEGT. After removal of 6 bases from V and 9 bases from J, the junction contained 8 bases not matched to a gene. Written as DNA, the CDR3 is TGTGCCAGCAGGAACCGGGACAGGGAACAAGCTTTCTTT. As protein: CASRNRDREQAFF.

In its sample, this clonotype was seen many times. The rearrangement links TRBV7-2 to TRBJ2-6, with 7 bases matching TRBD2. In germline, CDR1 is SGHTA, CDR2 FQGNSA. The CDR3 covers 17 residues. Trimming at V came to 2 bases and at J to 3 bases, leaving 7 bases not matched to a gene. The CDR3 spells CASSLLGAGFGANVLTF. The CDR3, as DNA: TGTGCCAGCAGCTTACTAGGAGCGGGGTTTGGGGCCAACGTCCTGACTTTC.

This clonotype was picked up a small number of times. The chain uses TRBV5-1 and TRBJ2-5, with 8 positions matching TRBD1. Germline lookup yields CDR1 SGHRS and CDR2 YFSETQ. There are 16 residues in the CDR3. With 1 base clipped from V and 2 bases from J, the junction kept 7 bases outside the gene matches. The CDR3 DNA reads as TGCGCCAGCAGCTTGTCGGGACAGGCCAGACAAGAGACCCAGTACTTC. Its protein product is CASSLSGQARQETQYF.

This chain uses TRBV6-5 with TRBJ1-2; 10 bases map to TRBD1. The germline CDR1 and CDR2 sequences are MNHEY and SVGAGI. V lost 2 bases, J lost 2 bases, and 5 bases stayed unmatched. This CDR3 has 16 amino acids. CDR3 region: CASSYTRQGANYGYTF. Written as DNA, the CDR3 is TGTGCCAGCAGTTACACCAGACAGGGGGCAAACTATGGCTACACCTTC.